This section outlines one TCR beta chain sequence together with its context. V was shortened by 7 bases and J by 1 base, with 9 bases between the two germline ends. The V gene's germline CDR1 is MNHEY and CDR2 SMNVEV (reference sequence). CDR3 size: 13 residues. The data were taken from a study of somatic mutations in cytotoxic T cells in rheumatoid arthritis. Clones were sequenced by immunoSEQ multiplex PCR, and TCRdb holds only the in-frame ones, with some missing. The sample includes more than 35,000 clones, about 80% of them seen just once. This TCR came from a man in his forties in good health. Sequenced input: CD8+ T cells sorted from blood. The J gene is TRBJ2-3, the V gene TRBV27; tentative D call: TRBD2 (5 bases). The CDR3 spells CASNHGGTDTQYF. DNA for the CDR3: TGTGCCAGCAATCACGGGGGCACAGATACGCAGTATTTT.